This entry lists 30 T cell receptor beta chains sequenced from one sample in a study of tumor and adjacent non-tumor tissue in lung cancer. RNA was extracted from bulk tissue without any cell sorting. This non-tumor lung sample came from over 3 cm beyond the tumor edge. A modified ARM-PCR protocol with three rounds of nested PCR amplified TCRbeta. TCRdb called the multiplex PCR reads again in MiXCR, with one record for every CDR3 protein. The sample gives about 100,000 distinct CDR3 sequences, approximately 65% of which show up once; approximately 18% is in the top ten. The sample was distant non-tumor lung tissue. These receptors came from a man aged 30 to 39 with non-small cell lung cancer.

To note about this clonotype: This clone may be a read error of a much larger clone one base away. The rearrangement joins TRBV7-8 to TRBJ2-5; perhaps TRBD2 as D (5 bases). CDR3 size: 13 residues. The germline V and J ends were trimmed by 7 bases and 1 base, with 10 bases remaining between them. CDR1 and CDR2 (germline): SGHVS, FQNEAQ. The CDR3 DNA follows: TGTGCCAGCATCTTCCTAGCCCAAGAGACCCAGTACTTC. This encodes CASIFLAQETQYF. Full variable domain (remainder filled in from reference TRBV7-8 and TRBJ2-5): GAGVSQSPRYKVAKRGQDVALRCDPISGHVSLFWYQQALGQGPEFLTYFQNEAQLDKSGLPSDRFFAERPEGSVSTLKIQRTQQEDSAVYLCASIFLAQETQYFGPGTRLLVL.

Regarding this clonotype: Its ends do not fully match the called genes, so a read error is possible. This chain connects TRBV6-1 to TRBJ1-6; D unresolved. Germline CDR1 reads MNHNS; CDR2 reads SASEGT. The CDR3 covers 13 residues. The CDR3 protein is CASSEAQNLPLHF. The CDR3 DNA reads TGTGCCAGCAGTGAAGCTCAGAATTTACCCCTCCACTTT.

About this clonotype: Just one base apart from a much larger clone, this may be a read error. As the CDR3 is not closed by the conserved phenylalanine or tryptophan, this likely results from a read error. Here the CDR3 DNA reads TGTGCCATCAGTGAATCAACCGGCTACACCATC. This gives the protein CAISESTGYTI. The V and J genes are TRBV10-3 and TRBJ1-2; D is uncertain. V gave up 3 bases and J gave up 8 bases, with 7 bases separating them. CDR1 is ENHRY and CDR2 is SYGVKD in the germline V gene. This CDR3 is built from 11 residues.

Points on this clonotype: A junction boundary mismatches the germline segment, possibly from a read error. The rearrangement joins TRBV7-8 to TRBJ2-3; 15 bases agree with TRBD2. CDR3 length: 18 residues. Germline V gene lookup returns CDR1 SGHVS and CDR2 FQNEAQ. DNA for the CDR3: TGTGCCAACAGCTTAGTCCCGGGACTAGCGGGAGGAGCAGATACGCAGTATTTT. Protein product: CANSLVPGLAGGADTQYF.

This rearrangement joins TRBV29-1 to TRBJ1-2; D not certain. The germline CDR1 and CDR2 sequences are SQVTM and ANQGSEA. Trimming took 7 bases from V and 12 from J, leaving 24 bases between them. The CDR3 contains 13 residues. The CDR3 region is CSAREDLISGHTF. The CDR3 nucleotides read TGCAGCGCCCGAGAAGATCTAATCTCGGGCCACACCTTC. Full variable domain (rest looked up from reference TRBV29-1 and TRBJ1-2): SAVISQKPSRDICQRGTSLTIQCQVDSQVTMMFWYRQQPGQSLTLIATANQGSEATYESGFVIDKFPISRPNLTFSTLTVSNMSPEDSSIYLCSAREDLISGHTFGSGTRLTVV.

Notes on this clonotype: One base away lies a much larger clone, so this may be a sequencing read error. The V gene is TRBV6-5, the J gene TRBJ1-4, with D hard to call. This CDR3 region has 14 residues. Germline V gives CDR1 MNHEY, CDR2 SVGAGI. V was trimmed by 5 bases and J by 11 bases, leaving 18 bases between them. The CDR3 DNA follows: TGTGCCAGCAGTAACTGGAGAGGAGAGCGCAAACTGTTTTTT. This encodes CASSNWRGERKLFF.

This chain uses TRBV12-3 or TRBV12-4 with TRBJ2-3, with D possibly TRBD2 on 6 matching bases. CDR3 length equals 15 residues. The V and J ends lost 5 bases and 8 bases respectively, with 20 bases between them. CDR3 amino acids: CASSRLEERVGTQYF. CDR3 nucleotides: TGTGCCAGCAGTCGACTAGAGGAGAGGGTGGGTACGCAGTATTTT.

The genes are TRBV7-9 and TRBJ2-3; D may be TRBD1 or TRBD2 (6 bases each). The V gene lost 3 bases and the J gene lost 0 bases, with 16 bases spanning the gap. The V gene's germline CDR1 is SEHNR and CDR2 FQNEAQ (reference sequence). CDR3 size: 17 residues. CDR3 amino acids: CASSFSHGGQSTDTQYF. CDR3 in DNA: TGTGCCAGCAGCTTTTCGCACGGGGGCCAAAGCACAGATACGCAGTATTTT.

The chain links TRBV11-2 to TRBJ2-3; D not resolved. The CDR3 loop spans 13 amino acids. Per the germline V gene, CDR1 is SGHAT and CDR2 is FQNNGV. The V and J ends lost 2 bases and 4 bases respectively, with 7 bases between them. In nucleotides, the CDR3 is TGTGCCAGCAGCTTACTCTATCCAGATACGCAGTATTTT. It translates to CASSLLYPDTQYF.

About this clonotype itself: Germline is not matched at one junction end, which may reflect a read error. This chain connects TRBV20-1 to TRBJ1-1; D is unresolved. The CDR3 is made up of 14 amino acids. The V gene's germline CDR1 is DFQATT and CDR2 SNEGSKA (reference sequence). CDR3 in amino acids: CSAPPWHRNAEAFF. In nucleotides, the CDR3 is TGCAGTGCTCCTCCTTGGCACAGAAACGCTGAAGCCTTCTTT.

With regard to this clonotype: This may be a read error, as it is one base from a much larger clone. The CDR3 protein is CASSLVRPISYNEQSF. The CDR3 DNA sequence: TGTGCCAGCAGCTTAGTTAGGCCGATATCCTACAATGAGCAGTCCTTC. The chain employs TRBV11-3 and TRBJ2-1, with D hard to call. The CDR3 covers 16 residues. CDR1 and CDR2 (germline): SGHNT, YENEEA. Full variable domain (rest looked up from reference TRBV11-3 and TRBJ2-1): EAGVVQSPRYKIIEKKQPVAFWCNPISGHNTLYWYLQNLGQGPELLIRYENEEAVDDSQLPKDRFSAERLKGVDSTLKIQPAELGDSAVYLCASSLVRPISYNEQSFGPGTRLTVL.

Details on this clonotype: A read error may produce the germline difference seen at one junction end. The CDR3 here is CASSPRRPGGNVQTF. CDR3 sequence (DNA): TGTGCCAGCAGCCCAAGGAGGCCTGGGGGCAACGTCCAGACTTTC. This chain links TRBV6-6 with TRBJ2-6, with a possible D match to TRBD1 (6 bases). CDR1 and CDR2 (germline): MNHNY, SVGAGI (reference sequence). This CDR3 contains 15 residues.

A remark on this clonotype: Being one base from a much bigger clone, this may be a read error. The V gene is TRBV12-3 or TRBV12-4, the J gene TRBJ2-5, with 8 nucleotides matching TRBD1. This CDR3 comprises 14 residues. The CDR3: CASSRTGSSETRYF. CDR3 DNA sequence: TGTGCCAGCAGCCGGACAGGGTCATCTGAGACCCGGTACTTC.

Remarks on this clonotype: Since the CDR3 does not end with the conserved phenylalanine or tryptophan, this likely comes from a read error. The CDR3 sequence is CASSSKLKQETQYL. The CDR3 DNA reads as TGTGCCAGCAGCTCCAAATTAAAACAAGAGACCCAGTACCTC. The rearrangement links TRBV11-1 to TRBJ2-5, with D unresolved. The CDR3 has 14 residues. CDR1 and CDR2 from the germline V gene are SGHAT and FQDESV (reference sequence). With 4 bases removed from V and 2 bases from J, the gap between germline ends came to 11 bases.

For this clonotype: The conserved phenylalanine or tryptophan normally closing the CDR3 is absent here, so this likely arose from a read error. The DNA is left out, because the CDR3 cannot be placed on it with certainty; the CDR3 is given as TCRdb lists it. This chain uses TRBV20-1 with TRBJ2-1; TRBD1, the table's D call, lacks a check against the DNA. The CDR3 has 14 amino acids, counting both end residues. Germline V gene lookup returns CDR1 DFQATT and CDR2 SNEGSKA (reference sequence). CDR3 loop: CSARATTGGNEHFL.

With regard to this clonotype: A read error may account for a junction end that differs from germline. The chain recombines TRBV11-2 with TRBJ2-7; D is unclear. The CDR3 has 15 residues. CDR1 SGHAT and CDR2 FQNNGV come from the germline V gene. The CDR3: CASILDRDIYHEQYF. DNA of the CDR3: TGTGCCAGCATCTTAGATCGAGACATATACCACGAGCAGTACTTC.

Points on this clonotype: A clone one base away is much larger, so this may be a read error. The CDR3 DNA sequence: TGCAGTGCTAACCCGGGACCTGGGGAGGCCCAGTACTTC. Its protein product is CSANPGPGEAQYF. V usage is TRBV20-1 and J usage is TRBJ2-5; D possibly corresponds to TRBD2 (6 bases). The CDR3 loop spans 13 amino acids. V shed 4 bases and J shed 9 bases, with 18 bases lying between them. Germline V gives CDR1 DFQATT, CDR2 SNEGSKA (reference sequence).

This clonotype appeared once. This chain connects TRBV18 to TRBJ2-2; D is tentatively TRBD1 or TRBD2 (5 bases each). CDR1 KGHSH and CDR2 LQKENI come from the germline V gene. Trimming shortened V by 1 base and J by 7 bases, and 19 bases separated the two germline ends. The CDR3 covers 17 residues. The CDR3 coding sequence is TGTGCCAGCTCACCACGAGGCGGCCACGGGGCCAACGGGGAGCTGTTTTTT. Its translation is CASSPRGGHGANGELFF.

A note on this clonotype: A much larger clone lies a single base off, so this may be a read error. As the CDR3 is not closed by the conserved phenylalanine or tryptophan, this likely results from a read error. The chain combines TRBV10-2 with TRBJ2-1; TRBD2 might be the D (6 bases). Germline values: CDR1 WSHSY, CDR2 SAAADI. V lost 2 bases, J lost 8 bases, and 13 bases lay in between. The CDR3 spans 14 residues. The CDR3 bases are TGCGCCAGCAGTGAGACTGGGGTAGCGGATGAGCAGTTCCTC. Translated: CASSETGVADEQFL.

This clonotype was detected many times. DNA of the CDR3: TGTGCCAGCAGCTTGGGCTCATACAGCTCCTACGAGCAGTACTTC. It is translated as CASSLGSYSSYEQYF. The genes are TRBV5-5 and TRBJ2-7; D remains unclear. Per the germline V gene, CDR1 is SGHKS and CDR2 is YYEKEE (reference sequence). V gave up 0 bases and J gave up 0 bases, with 10 bases separating them. CDR3 length: 15 amino acids.

Remarks on this clonotype: One end of the junction is discordant with germline, which a read error may explain. The chain is built from TRBV24-1 and TRBJ2-2; tentative D call: TRBD2 (6 bases). The CDR3 extends over 18 amino acids. CDR1 KGHDR and CDR2 SFDVKD come from the germline V gene. CDR3 DNA: TGTGCCACCAGTCGTCGAGTCGGGACTGGAGATTTCCCCGGGGGGCTGTTTTTT. Amino acid sequence: CATSRRVGTGDFPGGLFF.

As regards this clonotype: Compared with germline, one end of the junction differs, possibly owing to a read error. This chain joins TRBV20-1 and TRBJ1-1, with D possibly TRBD1 on 5 matching bases. The germline V gene has CDR1 DFQATT and CDR2 SNEGSKA (reference sequence). The CDR3 loop spans 13 amino acids. The CDR3 bases are TGCATTGCTATAGGAGGGGCCGAAATCGAAGCTTTCTTT. Amino acids: CIAIGGAEIEAFF.

This clonotype showed up just a few times. Germline is not matched at one junction end, which may reflect a read error. The rearrangement uses TRBV11-2 and TRBJ2-7, with 7 positions matching TRBD1. In germline, CDR1 is SGHAT, CDR2 FQNNGV. CDR3 size: 15 residues. The CDR3, as DNA: TGTGCCAGCACCCCTGACAGGGCGAGTTCCTACGGGCAGTACTTC. This gives the protein CASTPDRASSYGQYF.

This clonotype was observed a handful of times. The CDR3: CASSAGQGTDTQYF. The CDR3 bases are TGCGCCAGCAGCGCCGGACAGGGCACAGATACGCAGTATTTT. V gene TRBV5-1 combines with J gene TRBJ2-3, with 7 bases that match TRBD1. V dropped 4 bases and J dropped 1; count of bases not matched to a gene: 3. Germline V gene data show CDR1 as SGHRS and CDR2 as YFSETQ. The CDR3 runs to 14 residues. Full variable domain (outside the CDR3, taken from reference TRBV5-1 and TRBJ2-3): KAGVTQTPRYLIKTRGQQVTLSCSPISGHRSVSWYQQTPGQGLQFLFEYFSETQRNKGNFPGRFSGRQFSNSRSEMNVSTLELGDSALYLCASSAGQGTDTQYFGPGTRLTVL.

The chain links TRBV12-5 to TRBJ1-5; D might be TRBD1 (6 bases). The CDR3 is made up of 13 amino acids. V gave up 10 bases and J gave up 6 bases, with 16 bases separating them. The germline gives CDR1 LGHNT, CDR2 FRNRAP. The CDR3 nucleotides read TGTGCTAATGGAGCAAGGGGGGGTCAGCCCCAGCATTTT. Its protein is CANGARGGQPQHF.

This clonotype was counted many times. The V gene is TRBV24-1, the J gene TRBJ2-1; D is possibly TRBD2 (5 bases). The CDR3 runs to 15 residues. Germline V gene lookup returns CDR1 KGHDR and CDR2 SFDVKD. Trimming left V 0 bases short and J 5 bases short, with 10 bases between. Here the CDR3 reads CATSDLWSGNNEQFF. The CDR3 DNA reads TGTGCCACCAGTGATTTGTGGTCCGGGAACAATGAGCAGTTCTTC.

Comment on this clonotype: This likely comes from a read error, as the CDR3 has no conserved phenylalanine or tryptophan at its end. J is TRBJ1-1 and V is TRBV7-3; TRBD1 agrees at 8 bases. This CDR3 has 13 residues. Germline lookup yields CDR1 SGHTA and CDR2 FQGTGA. The CDR3 reads CASSRQGNTEAFL. DNA for the CDR3: TGTGCCAGCAGCCGACAGGGGAACACTGAGGCTTTCCTT.

To note about this clonotype: The junction differs from germline at one of its ends, possibly a read error. The rearrangement joins TRBV2 to TRBJ1-6, with no clear D. CDR3 length: 12 amino acids. CDR1 and CDR2 from the germline V gene are SNHLY and FYNNEI. The CDR3 reads CTSSDLGRVPRF. The CDR3 nucleotides are TGTACCAGCAGTGACCTGGGTCGCGTCCCCCGCTTT.

The chain carries TRBV2 and TRBJ1-6; D is perhaps TRBD1 (6 bases). The CDR3 runs 14 residues. Germline CDR1 is SNHLY and CDR2 is FYNNEI. The V gene lost 5 bases and the J gene lost 5 bases, with 10 bases spanning the gap. The CDR3 here is CASSLRGDNSPLHF. CDR3 bases: TGTGCCAGCAGTTTGAGGGGGGATAATTCACCCCTCCACTTT.

This clonotype was counted between two and nine times. The junction shows a germline mismatch at one end, possibly a read error. The chain employs TRBV11-1 and TRBJ2-3; TRBD1 is a possible D gene (6 bases). The CDR3 spans 15 residues. Per the germline V gene, CDR1 is SGHAT and CDR2 is FQDESV (reference sequence). For the CDR3, the DNA is TGTGTCAGCAGTATACAGGGCCCCGACACAGATACGCAGTATTTT. This translates into CVSSIQGPDTDTQYF.